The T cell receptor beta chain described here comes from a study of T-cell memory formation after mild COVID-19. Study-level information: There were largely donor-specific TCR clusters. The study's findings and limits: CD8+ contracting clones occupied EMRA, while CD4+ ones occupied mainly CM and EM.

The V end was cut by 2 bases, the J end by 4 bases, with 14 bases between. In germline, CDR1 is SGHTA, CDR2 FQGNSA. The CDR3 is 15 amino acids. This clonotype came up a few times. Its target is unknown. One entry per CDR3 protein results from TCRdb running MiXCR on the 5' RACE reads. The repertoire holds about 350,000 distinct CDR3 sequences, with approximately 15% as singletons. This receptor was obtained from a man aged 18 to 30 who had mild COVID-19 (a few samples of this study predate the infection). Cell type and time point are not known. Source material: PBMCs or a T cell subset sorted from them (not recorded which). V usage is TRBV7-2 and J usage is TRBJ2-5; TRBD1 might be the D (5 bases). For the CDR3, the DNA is TGTGCCAGCAGCTTAACCCATAGCAGGGCAGAGACCCAGTACTTC. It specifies CASSLTHSRAETQYF.